One and the same sample provided the 11 T cell receptor beta chains below, sequenced in a study of T cells in Graves' hyperthyroidism and ophthalmopathy. RNA transcripts served as the template for amplifying TCR beta CDR3 regions. The primer set for the first-round RT-PCR of the TCR CDR3 was HTBI. TCRdb reprocessed the multiplex PCR reads via MiXCR and lists one record per CDR3 protein. The sample carries 300,000 to 400,000 distinct CDR3 sequences, 15% to 20% recorded once. The sequenced sample was blood. The source of these receptors is a woman in her forties or fifties with Graves' hyperthyroidism.

This clonotype was counted a few times. V and J are TRBV27 and TRBJ2-7; the D gene could be TRBD1 or TRBD2 (5 bases each). This CDR3 region has 15 residues. V lost 4 bases, J lost 3 bases, and 16 bases lay in between. The germline V gene has CDR1 MNHEY and CDR2 SMNVEV (reference sequence). CDR3 region: CASSSSRGVYYEQYF. DNA for the CDR3: TGTGCCAGCAGTTCATCTCGAGGGGTTTACTACGAGCAGTACTTC.

A few counts support this clonotype. The chain recombines TRBV29-1 with TRBJ2-3; TRBD1 matches 7 bases. V trimming: 8 bases; J trimming: 6 bases; junction bases outside the gene matches: 5. The CDR3 has 11 residues. CDR1 SQVTM and CDR2 ANQGSEA come from the germline V gene. The CDR3 DNA sequence: TGCAGCCTAGGCAGGGGGGATACGCAGTATTTT. Residues: CSLGRGDTQYF.

The sample holds a few counts of this clonotype. The V call is TRBV30, the J call TRBJ1-2; D not certain. CDR1 and CDR2 from the germline V gene are GTSNPN and SVGIG (reference sequence). The V and J ends lost 4 bases and 6 bases respectively, with 12 bases between them. The CDR3 is 12 residues long. DNA for the CDR3: TGTGCCTGGAACCTCGGATCCAATGGCTACACCTTC. This gives the protein CAWNLGSNGYTF.

This clonotype was detected many times. The chain uses TRBV7-8 and TRBJ2-1, with D tentatively TRBD2 (6 bases). V shed 4 bases and J shed 5 bases, with 9 bases lying between them. Germline V lookup: CDR1 SGHVS, CDR2 FQNEAQ. This CDR3 comprises 13 residues. In nucleotides, the CDR3 is TGTGCCAGCAGCTCTAGCGCTAACAATGAGCAGTTCTTC. It codes for CASSSSANNEQFF.

This clonotype appeared many times. This rearrangement joins TRBV7-2 to TRBJ1-5; TRBD1 is a possible D gene (5 bases). The V and J ends lost 1 base and 3 bases respectively, with 16 bases between them. CDR1 and CDR2 from the germline V gene are SGHTA and FQGNSA. The CDR3 length is 17 residues. CDR3 bases: TGTGCCAGCAGCTTAGGGCCTGGGGGGGGGTACAATCAGCCCCAGCATTTT. Encoded protein: CASSLGPGGGYNQPQHF.

Ten or more counts support this clonotype. The rearrangement links TRBV2 to TRBJ2-3, with D unresolved. Looked up from germline, CDR1 is SNHLY and CDR2 is FYNNEI. The CDR3 is 12 amino acids. The germline V and J ends were trimmed by 6 bases and 3 bases, with 7 bases remaining between them. CDR3 sequence: CASRRETDTQYF. The CDR3, as DNA: TGTGCCAGCAGACGCGAGACAGATACGCAGTATTTT.

This clonotype was seen only a few times. The chain is built from TRBV2 and TRBJ2-2, with 7 positions matching TRBD1. CDR3 length: 17 amino acids. V dropped 2 bases and J dropped 5; count of bases not matched to a gene: 11. The germline V gene has CDR1 SNHLY and CDR2 FYNNEI. CDR3 bases: TGTGCCAGCAGTGAAAACCAACAGGGGCTAAGAACCGGGGAGCTGTTTTTT. It codes for CASSENQQGLRTGELFF.

Ten or more counts support this clonotype. The gene calls are TRBV27 and TRBJ2-1, with 8 bases matching TRBD2. The CDR3 is 14 amino acids. With 2 bases clipped from V and 9 bases from J, the junction kept 6 bases outside the gene matches. Germline CDR1 reads MNHEY; CDR2 reads SMNVEV (reference sequence). CDR3: CASSLMGGRIEQFF. DNA of the CDR3: TGTGCCAGCAGTTTAATGGGCGGGAGGATTGAGCAGTTCTTC.

This clonotype came up a few times. This sequence joins TRBV15 and TRBJ2-6; D remains ambiguous. The CDR3 extends over 13 amino acids. CDR1 is LNHNV, CDR2 YYDKDF, per germline (reference sequence). Between the trimmed V and J ends, which lost 6 bases and 1 base, there was a span of 4 bases. The CDR3 DNA reads TGTGCCACCAGAGGGTCTGGGGCCAACGTCCTGACTTTC. Protein product: CATRGSGANVLTF.

The table lists this clonotype with a few counts. The chain uses TRBV24-1 and TRBJ1-2; perhaps TRBD1 as D (5 bases). V was cut by 2 bases and J by 4 bases, with 10 bases left in between. Germline-derived CDR1 and CDR2 are KGHDR and SFDVKD. CDR3 length: 14 amino acids. CDR3 sequence: CATSDSQGGYGYTF. The CDR3 DNA sequence: TGTGCCACCAGTGATTCCCAGGGCGGCTATGGCTACACCTTC.

This clonotype was recorded many times. The chain has TRBV28 and TRBJ2-3; D gene unclear. This CDR3 contains 15 residues. Germline V gene data show CDR1 as MDHEN and CDR2 as SYDVKM. The germline V and J ends were trimmed by 6 bases and 4 bases, with 17 bases remaining between them. DNA for the CDR3: TGTGCCAGCAGCCCCGTCCGACCCGGACCAGATACGCAGTATTTT. This translates into CASSPVRPGPDTQYF.